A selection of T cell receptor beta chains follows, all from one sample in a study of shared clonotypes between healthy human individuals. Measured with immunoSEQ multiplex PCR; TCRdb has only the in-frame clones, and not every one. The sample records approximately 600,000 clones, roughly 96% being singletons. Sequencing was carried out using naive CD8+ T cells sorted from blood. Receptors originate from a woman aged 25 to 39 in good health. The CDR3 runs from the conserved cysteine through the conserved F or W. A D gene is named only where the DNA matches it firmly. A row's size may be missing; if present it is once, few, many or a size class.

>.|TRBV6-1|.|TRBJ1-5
TGTGCCAGCAGTGAAACTCCCTTTTCGCATTTT
CASSETPFSHF
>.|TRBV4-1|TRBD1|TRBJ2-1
TGCGCCAGCAGCCACATTGAGGGGGCGCGGGAGCAGTTCTTC
CASSHIEGAREQFF
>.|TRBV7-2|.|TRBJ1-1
TGTGCCAGCAGCCCCCGATTTAACACTGAAGCTTTCTTT
CASSPRFNTEAFF
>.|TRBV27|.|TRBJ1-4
TGTGCCAGCAGCACGGGGGGGGCTAATGAAAAACTGTTTTTT
CASSTGGANEKLFF
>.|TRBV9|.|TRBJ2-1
TGTGCCAGCAGCGCCCCTACAGGGTTTGAGCAGTTCTTC
CASSAPTGFEQFF
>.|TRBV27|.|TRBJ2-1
TGTGCCAGCAGTTTTGTCTATGACGGAGTAAAAAATGAGCAGTTCTTC
CASSFVYDGVKNEQFF
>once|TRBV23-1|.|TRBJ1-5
TGCGCCAGCAGAGGGGGAGTTCCTAATCAGCCCCAGCATTTT
CASRGGVPNQPQHF
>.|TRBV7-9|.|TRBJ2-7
TGTGCCAGCAGCGCGGACAGTTGGTACGAGCAGTACTTC
CASSADSWYEQYF
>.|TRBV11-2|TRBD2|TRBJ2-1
TGTGCCAGCAGCCAGACTAGCGGGAGCTCCTATGAGCAGTTCTTC
CASSQTSGSSYEQFF
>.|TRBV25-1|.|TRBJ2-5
TGTGCCAGCAACAAACGGAACCAAGAGACCCAGTACTTC
CASNKRNQETQYF
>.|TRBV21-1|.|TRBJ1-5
TGTGCCAGCAGCAGGGGACAGGGGGACAATCAGCCCCAGCATTTT
CASSRGQGDNQPQHF
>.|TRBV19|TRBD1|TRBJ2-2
TGTGCCAGTAGTAGCCCGGGACAGGGAACCGGGGAGCTGTTTTTT
CASSSPGQGTGELFF
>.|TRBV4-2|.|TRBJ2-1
TGTGCCAGCAGCCAAGAGTCCACTTTTAACAATGAGCAGTTCTTC
CASSQESTFNNEQFF
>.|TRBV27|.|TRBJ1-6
TGTGCCACGGCTACAGGGAATTCACCCCTCCACTTT
CATATGNSPLHF
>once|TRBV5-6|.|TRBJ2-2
TGTGCCAGCAGCTTGACGGCCGGGGAGCTGTTTTTT
CASSLTAGELFF
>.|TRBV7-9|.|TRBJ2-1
TGTGCCAGCAGCTTAGCCTTGGGAGAATACAATGAGCAGTTCTTC
CASSLALGEYNEQFF
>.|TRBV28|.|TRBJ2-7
TGTGCCAGCAGTTTTTGGAGGCTCGCCTACGAGCAGTACTTC
CASSFWRLAYEQYF
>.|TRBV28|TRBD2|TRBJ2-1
TGTGCCAGCAGTTTATCAAGCGGGATATACAATGAGCAGTTCTTC
CASSLSSGIYNEQFF
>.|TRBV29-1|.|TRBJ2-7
TGCAGCGTGAACCGGGACAAACTCTACGAGCAGTACTTC
CSVNRDKLYEQYF
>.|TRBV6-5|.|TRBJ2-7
TGTGCCAGCAGCGAAGAGAGCAACTACGAGCAGTACTTC
CASSEESNYEQYF
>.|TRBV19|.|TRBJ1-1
TGTGCCAGTAGTTCTCCTCGGGCTCTTAACACTGAAGCTTTCTTT
CASSSPRALNTEAFF
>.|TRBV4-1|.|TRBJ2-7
TGCGCCAGCAGCCAAGCTCTGGCGGGCGAGCAGTACTTC
CASSQALAGEQYF
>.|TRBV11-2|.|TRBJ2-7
TGTGCCAGCAGCTTAACCCCCCTTTACGAGCAGTACTTC
CASSLTPLYEQYF
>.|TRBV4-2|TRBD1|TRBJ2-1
TGTGCCAGCAGCCAAGATGGATCGACAGGGGGGATTTACAATGAGCAGTTCTTC
CASSQDGSTGGIYNEQFF
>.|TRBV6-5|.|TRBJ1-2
TGTGCCAGCAGGGGTGTCGGGACATACTATGGCTACACCTTC
CASRGVGTYYGYTF
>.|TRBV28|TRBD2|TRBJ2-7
TGTGCCAGCAGTTCTCACAGGGAACTAGCGGATCCTTTAGAGCAGTACTTC
CASSSHRELADPLEQYF